This T cell receptor beta chain was profiled in a study of blood T cell repertoires in COVID-19. Across the whole study: COVID-19 samples collected from the United States, Italy and Spain covered acute and convalescent phases. From T cells, B-cell-depleted T cells, or PBMCs came the material, which was cDNA or gDNA.

Per the original methods: Nucleated cell number was recorded as an estimate derived from reference gene primer amplification. Here immunoSEQ multiplex PCR was the method, and the copy in TCRdb shows in-frame clones only, minus some. V, J and clone size reflect that table, while D and trimming were determined from the DNA. The sample yields under 50,000 clones, about 90% seen once. The CDR3 is 13 residues long. Trimming shortened V by 6 bases and J by 0 bases, and 11 bases separated the two germline ends. The germline CDR1 and CDR2 sequences are SQVTM and ANQGSEA. The TCR sequence derives from a middle-aged woman with acute or convalescent COVID-19. Sequencing was carried out using peripheral blood. This rearrangement joins TRBV29-1 to TRBJ1-2, with D possibly matching TRBD1 (5 bases). The CDR3 loop reads CSVQQASNYGYTF. The CDR3 DNA reads as TGCAGCGTGCAACAGGCCTCTAACTATGGCTACACCTTC.